This TCR beta chain was documented in a study of shared clonotypes between healthy human individuals. Study outcomes and limitations: The diversity represented, both genetic and in exposure history, was limited by few donors. Larger estimated richness was generally seen in naive subsets than in memory subsets.

The length of the CDR3 is 14 residues. Trimming at V came to 3 bases and at J to 10 bases, leaving 10 bases not matched to a gene. The germline V gene encodes CDR1 SGHRS and CDR2 YFSETQ. Negatively enriched CD4+ T cells were divided by CD45RA into naive and memory. Worth noting for this clone: Its target is not known.

The deep-level immunoSEQ assay was used. Data came from immunoSEQ multiplex PCR; TCRdb stores just in-frame clones and leaves some out. This table holds about 1 million clones, around four fifths found once. The TCR comes from a man younger than 35 in good health. V gene TRBV5-1 combines with J gene TRBJ2-1; TRBD1 matches 7 bases. The sequenced sample consisted of memory CD4+ T cells sorted from blood. Subset specified: CD45RA-negative fraction. CDR3 DNA: TGCGCCAGCAGCTCCCACCGACAGGGTTTGGAGCAGTTCTTC. This translates into CASSSHRQGLEQFF.